A selection of T cell receptor beta chains follows, all from one sample in a study of blood T cell repertoires in COVID-19. The method was immunoSEQ multiplex PCR; TCRdb's version includes in-frame clones alone and lacks a portion of them. The table has around 150,000 clones, 80% seen once; the top ten hold around 3.7%. The sequenced sample consisted of PBMCs or T cells enriched from blood (not recorded which). Source of these receptors: a woman aged 55-70 years who had recovered from COVID-19. CDR3s leave out the opening cysteine and the closing phenylalanine or tryptophan. Clone size is given for some rows only: seen once, a few or many times, or a class if the clone is expanded.

V gene,clone size,J gene,CDR3 protein
TRBV7-9,many,TRBJ2-5,ASSWGSGGARETQY
TRBV5-1,-,TRBJ2-7,ASSAGGLGYEQY
TRBV12-3/TRBV12-4,-,TRBJ1-1,ASGAVNTEAF
TRBV12-3/TRBV12-4,once,TRBJ1-5,ASARSNQPQH
TRBV18,-,TRBJ2-2,ASSHDTYPNTGELF
TRBV6-1,-,TRBJ1-6,ASSEYPKTGGAYNSPLH
TRBV10-3,-,TRBJ2-7,AIRKTSGETYEQY
TRBV9,-,TRBJ2-7,ASSVGPGEYEQY
TRBV6-5,-,TRBJ1-4,ASKWGGQTNEKLF
TRBV5-1,-,TRBJ2-7,ASSLAGDTRSYEQY
TRBV6-5,-,TRBJ1-2,ASTPRGDNGYT
TRBV7-6,-,TRBJ2-7,ASSSNRGSYEQY
TRBV5-6,-,TRBJ2-5,ASSGGGPLGTQY
TRBV25-1,-,TRBJ1-1,ASSDFRQGYTEAF
TRBV9,-,TRBJ2-7,ASSGSGLREQY
TRBV27,-,TRBJ2-7,ASSTRGPHEQY
TRBV7-9,-,TRBJ2-7,ASSLEPGTSGYEQY
TRBV2,-,TRBJ1-4,ASSEVFEGTNNEKLF
TRBV3-1/TRBV3-2,-,TRBJ1-1,ASSQSGTDEAF
TRBV14,-,TRBJ1-1,ASSQDMIGDTEAF
TRBV2,few,TRBJ2-2,ATSRGTGELF
TRBV6-5,-,TRBJ2-3,ASGTSGTDTQY
TRBV15,-,TRBJ2-7,ATSRDQRQQY
TRBV2,-,TRBJ2-1,ASSDAGTGVREQF
TRBV24-1,-,TRBJ1-4,ATSDFEGVNEKLF
TRBV7-2,-,TRBJ2-3,ASSLEGLAADTQY
TRBV9,-,TRBJ2-7,ASSVESGGDYYEQY
TRBV3-1/TRBV3-2,-,TRBJ2-5,ASSRQTGRETQY
TRBV5-4,-,TRBJ1-3,ASSSRLPGAGNTIY
TRBV2,-,TRBJ1-4,ASSPDRDNEKLF
TRBV5-1,-,TRBJ2-7,ASKLGTSGPYEQY
TRBV24-1,-,TRBJ2-1,ATSDLLGTGSMNEQF
TRBV7-2,-,TRBJ2-7,ASSSRTSILSYEQY
TRBV19,-,TRBJ1-2,ASRQPRQGGHGYT
TRBV19,-,TRBJ1-5,ASSMVQDTAGPQH
TRBV5-8,-,TRBJ1-2,ASSAGRQGANYGYT
TRBV10-3,-,TRBJ1-1,AISQLTGDTEAF
TRBV29-1,-,TRBJ2-7,SGTGTGDEQY
TRBV10-1,-,TRBJ2-7,ASSESTGGAVEQY
TRBV5-1,-,TRBJ2-5,ASSLGASGGKETQY
TRBV19,-,TRBJ1-3,ASRSSGNTIY
TRBV7-3,once,TRBJ2-3,ASSIGLAGGTDTQY
TRBV9,-,TRBJ1-3,ASSVGSGYIPTIY
TRBV19,-,TRBJ1-1,ASSIVWNTEAF
TRBV3-1/TRBV3-2,-,TRBJ2-7,ASSQSGGESYEQY
TRBV6-5,once,TRBJ1-1,ASSYPGENTEAF
TRBV7-8,-,TRBJ2-1,ASSQTGGREQF
TRBV2,-,TRBJ2-1,ASSAYQTGEQF
TRBV25-1,-,TRBJ1-2,ASTKAGGASYGYT
TRBV18,-,TRBJ1-1,ASSPGGTGGWVTEAF
TRBV6-5,once,TRBJ1-6,ASSYSTGGRSPLH
TRBV5-1,-,TRBJ2-2,ASSLGTGAGELF
TRBV7-8,many,TRBJ2-7,ASSLGLAGAGSYEQY